These 15 T cell receptor beta chains share one sample of origin, sequenced in a study of identical twins (dated by TCRdb to 2016 to 2018). Library preparation employed 5' RACE. TCRdb shows the sequencer as Illumina HiSeq 2000. TCRdb itself trimmed the public reads at Q25 with fastp, ran MiXCR and retained productive beta chains. Each record represents a unique CDR3 protein, reported with the most common genes and DNA among its rows. Recorded for this sample are around 1.7 million distinct CDR3 sequences; 25% to 35% of them occurred a single time. Around 0.3% of the sample belongs to the ten largest clones. The sequenced sample was cord blood. The receptors derive from a newborn girl in good health.

The table lists this clonotype with a few counts. The chain employs TRBV3-1 and TRBJ2-5; D not certain. This CDR3 is built from 14 residues. V was clipped by 4 bases and J by 1 base, with 10 bases between them. Germline assignment: CDR1 LGHDT and CDR2 YNNKEL (reference sequence). This CDR3 is CASSPGAAQETQYF. CDR3 in DNA: TGTGCCAGCAGCCCTGGTGCGGCCCAAGAGACCCAGTACTTC.

The chain uses TRBV20-1 and TRBJ1-2; D is perhaps TRBD1 (6 bases). The CDR3 consists of 14 residues. Germline CDR1 reads DFQATT; CDR2 reads SNEGSKA (reference sequence). The V and J ends lost 8 bases and 3 bases respectively, with 19 bases between them. As DNA, the CDR3 is TGCAGTACAACCTCGACAGGACCCCACTATGGCTACACCTTC. Translation gives CSTTSTGPHYGYTF.

In regard to this clonotype: Germline and junction disagree at one end, which may indicate a read error. This sequence joins TRBV6-6 and TRBJ2-6; 7 nucleotides line up with TRBD1. This CDR3 has 17 residues. Germline values: CDR1 MNHNY, CDR2 SVGAGI (reference sequence). The CDR3 bases are TGTGCCAGCAGTTACTGGGACAGTACCTCTGGGACCAACGTCCTGACTTTC. This codes for CASSYWDSTSGTNVLTF.

V usage is TRBV6-2 or TRBV6-3 and J usage is TRBJ2-3, with 11 bases lining up with TRBD2. In germline, CDR1 is MNHEY, CDR2 SVGEGT. V shed 4 bases, J shed 9 bases, and the junction held 18 bases outside the gene matches. CDR3 length equals 18 residues. CDR3 amino acids: CASSWLAGGTRAQRTQYF. Written as DNA, the CDR3 is TGTGCCAGCAGTTGGTTAGCGGGAGGGACTCGAGCACAGAGGACGCAGTATTTT.

This clonotype was seen more than once but under ten times. This chain joins TRBV12-3 or TRBV12-4 and TRBJ1-2; D ambiguous. V dropped 5 bases and J dropped 0 bases, with 7 bases sitting between them. CDR3 length: 13 residues. The DNA for the CDR3 is TGTGCCAGCAGTCCCTGGCCTAACTATGGCTACACCTTC. Its protein is CASSPWPNYGYTF.

The chain uses TRBV20-1 and TRBJ2-5; either TRBD1 or TRBD2 may supply D (5 bases each). Germline CDR1 DFQATT, CDR2 SNEGSKA (reference sequence). The V and J ends lost 1 base and 1 base respectively, with 13 bases between them. CDR3 length: 15 amino acids. The CDR3 DNA reads TGCAGTGCTAGAGGGGACCCGAGGGGCCAAGAGACCCAGTACTTC. Protein sequence: CSARGDPRGQETQYF.

There are a few counts of this clonotype. The chain joins TRBV20-1 to TRBJ2-3; 9 bases are a match to TRBD2. The CDR3 extends over 15 amino acids. CDR1 and CDR2 (germline): DFQATT, SNEGSKA (reference sequence). The V gene end was trimmed by 3 bases and the J gene end by 2 bases; junction bases not matched to a gene: 6. The CDR3 region is CSASGASGVTDTQYF. The CDR3 nucleotides read TGCAGTGCTAGTGGGGCTAGCGGGGTCACAGATACGCAGTATTTT.

This clonotype was detected ten times or more. CDR3 region: CATSDPGQAAYGYTF. The CDR3 nucleotides are TGTGCCACCAGTGATCCGGGACAGGCCGCCTATGGCTACACCTTC. J is TRBJ1-2 and V is TRBV24-1; TRBD1 matches 8 bases. The V and J ends lost 3 bases and 4 bases, in that order; junction bases with no gene match: 6. The germline gives CDR1 KGHDR, CDR2 SFDVKD. This CDR3 is 15 amino acids long.

The chain is built from TRBV20-1 and TRBJ2-7; 16 nucleotides agree with TRBD2. Germline trimming cut 7 bases from V and 7 bases from J; bases unmatched to any gene: 13. There are 16 residues in the CDR3. The germline V gene has CDR1 DFQATT and CDR2 SNEGSKA (reference sequence). Here the CDR3 reads CSDPSGLAGGPNEQYF. Written as DNA, the CDR3 is TGCAGTGACCCGTCGGGACTAGCGGGAGGGCCCAATGAGCAGTACTTC.

The rearrangement uses TRBV12-3 or TRBV12-4 and TRBJ1-2; D call uncertain. This CDR3 spans 13 amino acids. V was shortened by 5 bases and J by 10 bases, with 17 bases between the two germline ends. DNA for the CDR3: TGTGCCAGCAGTCCCGGACGGTTTGGTGACTACACCTTC. This encodes CASSPGRFGDYTF.

The chain combines TRBV12-3 or TRBV12-4 with TRBJ1-1; TRBD1 agrees at 9 bases. This CDR3 contains 17 residues. V shed 4 bases, J shed 0 bases, and the junction held 9 bases outside the gene matches. The CDR3 DNA follows: TGTGCCAGCAGTTCAATACAGGGGGCGGACATGAACACTGAAGCTTTCTTT. Translation gives CASSSIQGADMNTEAFF.

The table lists this clonotype with many counts. The CDR3 bases are TGTGCCAGCAGCCAAGAGCCTAGCGGGTACAATGAGCAGTTCTTC. Its translation: CASSQEPSGYNEQFF. The chain employs TRBV4-2 and TRBJ2-1; 8 bases line up with TRBD2. The CDR3 sequence is 15 residues long. From germline, CDR1 is LGHNA and CDR2 YNFKEQ. After removal of 0 bases from V and 4 bases from J, the junction contained 2 bases not matched to a gene.

This clonotype has just a few counts. The chain uses TRBV5-1 and TRBJ2-7; 11 bases are shared with TRBD2. The germline gives CDR1 SGHRS, CDR2 YFSETQ. V was clipped by 3 bases and J by 3 bases; unmatched bases: 5. The CDR3 is 15 amino acids. The CDR3 loop is CASSWGTSGYYEQYF. In DNA form, the CDR3 reads TGCGCCAGCAGCTGGGGGACTAGCGGATACTACGAGCAGTACTTC. The whole variable domain, remainder taken from reference TRBV5-1 and TRBJ2-7, is KAGVTQTPRYLIKTRGQQVTLSCSPISGHRSVSWYQQTPGQGLQFLFEYFSETQRNKGNFPGRFSGRQFSNSRSEMNVSTLELGDSALYLCASSWGTSGYYEQYFGPGTRLTVT.

The table lists this clonotype with a few counts. The V gene is TRBV7-9, the J gene TRBJ2-7, with a weak D call TRBD2 (6 bases). This CDR3 is built from 16 residues. Trimming removed 5 bases from V and 1 base from J, with 18 bases in between. In germline, CDR1 is SEHNR, CDR2 FQNEAQ (reference sequence). CDR3: CASSPEAASESYEQYF. The CDR3 DNA reads TGTGCCAGCAGCCCAGAAGCGGCTAGCGAGTCCTACGAGCAGTACTTC. The variable domain in full, completed from reference TRBV7-9 and TRBJ2-7, reads DTGVSQNPRHKITKRGQNVTFRCDPISEHNRLYWYRQTLGQGPEFLTYFQNEAQLEKSRLLSDRFSAERPKGSFSTLEIQRTEQGDSAMYLCASSPEAASESYEQYFGPGTRLTVT.

There are a few counts of this clonotype. The CDR3 protein is CSARDLDVEAFF. The DNA for the CDR3 is TGCAGTGCTAGAGATCTGGACGTTGAAGCTTTCTTT. The chain carries TRBV20-1 and TRBJ1-1; D not resolved. V was shortened by 0 bases and J by 7 bases, with 9 bases between the two germline ends. The germline V gene encodes CDR1 DFQATT and CDR2 SNEGSKA (reference sequence). This CDR3 contains 12 residues.